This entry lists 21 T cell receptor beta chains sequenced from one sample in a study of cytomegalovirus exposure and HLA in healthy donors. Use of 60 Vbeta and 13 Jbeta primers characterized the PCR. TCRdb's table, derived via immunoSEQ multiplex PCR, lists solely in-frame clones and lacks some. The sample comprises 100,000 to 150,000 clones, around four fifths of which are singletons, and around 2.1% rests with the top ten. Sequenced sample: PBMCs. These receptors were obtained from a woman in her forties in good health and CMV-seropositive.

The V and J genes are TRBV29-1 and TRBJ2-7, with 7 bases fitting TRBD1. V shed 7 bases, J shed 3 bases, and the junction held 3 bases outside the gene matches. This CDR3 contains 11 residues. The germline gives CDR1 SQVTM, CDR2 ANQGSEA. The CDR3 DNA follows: TGCAGCGGAGGACAGGTCTACGAGCAGTACTTC. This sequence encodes CSGGQVYEQYF.

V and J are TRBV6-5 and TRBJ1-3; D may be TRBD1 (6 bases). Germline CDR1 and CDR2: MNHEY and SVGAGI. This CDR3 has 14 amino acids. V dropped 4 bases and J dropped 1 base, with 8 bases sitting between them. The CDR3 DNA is TGTGCCAGCAGTTCCACAGGGTCTGGAAACACCATATATTTT. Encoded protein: CASSSTGSGNTIYF.

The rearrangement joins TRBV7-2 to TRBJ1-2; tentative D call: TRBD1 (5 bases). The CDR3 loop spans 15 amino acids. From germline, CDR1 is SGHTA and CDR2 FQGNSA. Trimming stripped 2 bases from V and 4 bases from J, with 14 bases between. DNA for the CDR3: TGTGCCAGCAGCTTAACGGGGGGTCCGAGCTATGGCTACACCTTC. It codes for CASSLTGGPSYGYTF. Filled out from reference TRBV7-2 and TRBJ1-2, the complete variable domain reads GAGVSQSPSNKVTEKGKDVELRCDPISGHTALYWYRQSLGQGLEFLIYFQGNSAPDKSGLPSDRFSAERTGGSVSTLTIQRTQQEDSAVYLCASSLTGGPSYGYTFGSGTRLTVV.

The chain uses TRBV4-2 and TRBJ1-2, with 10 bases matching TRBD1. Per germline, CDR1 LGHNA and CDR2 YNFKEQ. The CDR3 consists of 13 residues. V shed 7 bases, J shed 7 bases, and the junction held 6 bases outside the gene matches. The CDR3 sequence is CASIKDRGSGYTF. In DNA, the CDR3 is TGTGCCAGCATCAAGGACAGGGGGTCTGGCTACACCTTC.

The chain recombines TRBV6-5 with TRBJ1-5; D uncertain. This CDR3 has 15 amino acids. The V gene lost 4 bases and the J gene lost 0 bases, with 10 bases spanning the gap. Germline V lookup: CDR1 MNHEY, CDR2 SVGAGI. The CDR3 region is CASSSYSSSNQPQHF. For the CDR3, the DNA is TGTGCCAGCAGTTCATACAGTAGTAGCAATCAGCCCCAGCATTTT.

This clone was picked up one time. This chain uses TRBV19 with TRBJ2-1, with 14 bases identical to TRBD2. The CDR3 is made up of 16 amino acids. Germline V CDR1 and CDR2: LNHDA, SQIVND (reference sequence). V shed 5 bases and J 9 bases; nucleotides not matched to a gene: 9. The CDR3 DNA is TGTGCCAGTAGTCTATTGGGGACTAGCGGGAGCGGTGAGCAGTTCTTC. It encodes CASSLLGTSGSGEQFF.

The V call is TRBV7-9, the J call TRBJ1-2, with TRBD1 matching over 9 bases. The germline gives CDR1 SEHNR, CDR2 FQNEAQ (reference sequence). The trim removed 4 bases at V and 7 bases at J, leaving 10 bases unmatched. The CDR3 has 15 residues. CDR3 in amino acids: CASSSSDRGKGGYTF. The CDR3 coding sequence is TGTGCCAGCAGCTCATCCGACAGGGGGAAGGGTGGCTACACCTTC.

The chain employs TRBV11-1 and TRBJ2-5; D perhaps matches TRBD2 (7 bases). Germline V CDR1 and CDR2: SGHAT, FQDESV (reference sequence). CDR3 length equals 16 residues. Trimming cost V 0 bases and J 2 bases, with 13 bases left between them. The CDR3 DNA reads TGTGCCAGCAGCTTAGCGGGAGGGGGGGGGCAAGAGACCCAGTACTTC. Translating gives CASSLAGGGGQETQYF.

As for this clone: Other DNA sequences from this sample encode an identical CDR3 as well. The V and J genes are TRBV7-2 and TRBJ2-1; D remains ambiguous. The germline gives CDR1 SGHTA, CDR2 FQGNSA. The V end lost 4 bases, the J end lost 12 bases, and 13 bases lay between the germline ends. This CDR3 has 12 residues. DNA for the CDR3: TGTGCCAGCAGCTCCCCTGCCATCGGGCAGTTCTTC. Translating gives CASSSPAIGQFF.

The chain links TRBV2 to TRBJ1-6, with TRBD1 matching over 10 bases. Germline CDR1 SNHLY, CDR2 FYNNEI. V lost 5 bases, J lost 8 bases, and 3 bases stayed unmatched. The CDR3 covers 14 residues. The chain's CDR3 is CASSRTGGDSPLHF. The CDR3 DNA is TGTGCCAGCAGTCGGACAGGGGGAGATTCACCCCTCCACTTT.

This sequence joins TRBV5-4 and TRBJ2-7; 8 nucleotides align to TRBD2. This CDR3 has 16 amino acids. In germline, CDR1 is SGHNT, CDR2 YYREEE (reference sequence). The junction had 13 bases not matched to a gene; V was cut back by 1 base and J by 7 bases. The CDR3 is CASSLNVGTRWGEQYF. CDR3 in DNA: TGTGCCAGCAGCTTGAATGTCGGGACTAGGTGGGGGGAGCAGTACTTC.

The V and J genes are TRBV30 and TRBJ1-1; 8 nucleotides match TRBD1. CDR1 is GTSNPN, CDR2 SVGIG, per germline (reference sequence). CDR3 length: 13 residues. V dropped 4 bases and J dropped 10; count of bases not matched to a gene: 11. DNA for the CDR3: TGTGCCTGGACCGGGACAGGAGGGTGGGGAGCTTTCTTT. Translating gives CAWTGTGGWGAFF.

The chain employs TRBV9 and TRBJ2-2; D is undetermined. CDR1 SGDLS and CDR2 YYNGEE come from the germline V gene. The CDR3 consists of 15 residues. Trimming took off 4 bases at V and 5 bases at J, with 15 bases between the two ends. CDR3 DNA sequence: TGTGCCAGCAGCCGGGTGACGGGTGAGACCGGGGAGCTGTTTTTT. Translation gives CASSRVTGETGELFF.

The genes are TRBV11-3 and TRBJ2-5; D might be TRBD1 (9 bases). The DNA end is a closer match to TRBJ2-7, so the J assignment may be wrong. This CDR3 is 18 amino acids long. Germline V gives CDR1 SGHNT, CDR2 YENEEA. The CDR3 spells CASSTKGQGTGGLYEQYF. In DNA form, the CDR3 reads TGTGCCAGCAGCACCAAAGGACAGGGGACGGGAGGGCTCTACGAGCAGTACTTC.

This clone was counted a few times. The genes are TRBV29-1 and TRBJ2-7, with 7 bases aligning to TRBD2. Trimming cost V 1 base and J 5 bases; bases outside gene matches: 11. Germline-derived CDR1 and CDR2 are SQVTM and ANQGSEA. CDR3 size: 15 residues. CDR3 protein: CSVEVNAGRKNEQYF. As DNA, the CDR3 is TGCAGCGTTGAAGTCAACGCCGGGAGGAAGAACGAGCAGTACTTC.

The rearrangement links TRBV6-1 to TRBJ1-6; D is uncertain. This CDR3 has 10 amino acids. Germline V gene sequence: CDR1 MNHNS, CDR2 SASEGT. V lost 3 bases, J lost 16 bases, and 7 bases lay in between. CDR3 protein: CASSDLSLHF. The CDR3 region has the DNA TGTGCCAGCAGTGATCTTAGTCTCCACTTT.

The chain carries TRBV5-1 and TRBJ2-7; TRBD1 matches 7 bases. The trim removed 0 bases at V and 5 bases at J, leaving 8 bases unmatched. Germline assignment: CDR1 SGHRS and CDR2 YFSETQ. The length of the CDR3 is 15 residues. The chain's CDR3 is CASSLGGRGRDEQYF. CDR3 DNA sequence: TGCGCCAGCAGCTTGGGAGGTAGGGGGCGGGACGAGCAGTACTTC.

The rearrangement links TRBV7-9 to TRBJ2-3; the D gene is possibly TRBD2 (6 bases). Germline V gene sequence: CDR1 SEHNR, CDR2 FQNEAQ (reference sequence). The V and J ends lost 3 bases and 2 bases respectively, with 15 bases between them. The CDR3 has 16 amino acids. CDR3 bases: TGTGCCAGCAGCTTTGGCGGGGACGGGTTCACAGATACGCAGTATTTT. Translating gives CASSFGGDGFTDTQYF.

The CDR3 coding sequence is TGTGCCAGCACTTCAGGGGGCAAGGGCTACGAGCAGTACTTC. Protein sequence: CASTSGGKGYEQYF. This chain connects TRBV27 to TRBJ2-7; the match to TRBD1 covers 8 bases. CDR1 is MNHEY and CDR2 is SMNVEV in the germline V gene (reference sequence). The trim removed 7 bases at V and 3 bases at J, leaving 8 bases unmatched. The CDR3 sequence is 14 residues long.

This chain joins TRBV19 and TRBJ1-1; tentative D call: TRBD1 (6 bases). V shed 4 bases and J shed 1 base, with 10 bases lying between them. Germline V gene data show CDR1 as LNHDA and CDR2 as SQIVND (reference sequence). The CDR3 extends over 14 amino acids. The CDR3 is CASSNQGQNTEAFF. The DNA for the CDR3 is TGTGCCAGTAGTAACCAGGGGCAGAACACTGAAGCTTTCTTT.

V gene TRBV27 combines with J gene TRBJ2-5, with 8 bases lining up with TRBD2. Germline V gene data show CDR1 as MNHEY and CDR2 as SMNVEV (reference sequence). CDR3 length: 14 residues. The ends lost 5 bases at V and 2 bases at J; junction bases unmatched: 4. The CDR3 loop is CASSSGGPQETQYF. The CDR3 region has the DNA TGTGCCAGCAGTAGCGGGGGTCCGCAAGAGACCCAGTACTTC.